A selection of T cell receptor beta chains follows, all from one sample in a study of T cell repertoires in cytomegalovirus infection. Their cognate antigens are unknown. TCRdb redid the calling of the reads with MiXCR, one entry per CDR3 protein. The sample lists 300,000 to 400,000 distinct CDR3 sequences, 29% occurring once. Here the sequenced sample was cultured PBMCs, taken from culture after CMV antigen stimulation. These receptors were obtained from a human donor in good health (CMV status not recorded). Some clones in this sample may be carry-over from other donors' samples. Both conserved end residues are trimmed from each CDR3. Clone size is stated in some rows and not others, as once, few, many or a class when expanded.

j_gene: TRBJ2-1; v_gene: TRBV7-8; abundance: many; CDR3aa: ASSYSDTYNEQF
j_gene: TRBJ2-1; v_gene: TRBV11-3; abundance: many; CDR3aa: ASSLVAGGNEQF
j_gene: TRBJ1-1; v_gene: TRBV5-6; abundance: .; CDR3aa: ASLRGRENTEAF
j_gene: TRBJ2-6; v_gene: TRBV12-3/TRBV12-4; abundance: many; CDR3aa: ASTYKSGANVLT
j_gene: TRBJ2-1; v_gene: TRBV6-5; abundance: .; CDR3aa: ASSPGGAGGPREQF
j_gene: TRBJ2-3; v_gene: TRBV28; abundance: few; CDR3aa: ASRYPSGLAGTPSTDTQY
j_gene: TRBJ2-5; v_gene: TRBV12-3/TRBV12-4; abundance: few; CDR3aa: ASSLWRPQETQY
j_gene: TRBJ1-4; v_gene: TRBV11-2; abundance: .; CDR3aa: ASSLEASGEKLF
j_gene: TRBJ2-1; v_gene: TRBV12-3/TRBV12-4; abundance: .; CDR3aa: ASSLGESGNEQF
j_gene: TRBJ1-4; v_gene: TRBV27; abundance: .; CDR3aa: ASSRGDRGNEKLF
j_gene: TRBJ1-6; v_gene: TRBV28; abundance: .; CDR3aa: ASSIFLRGGDSLLSPLH
j_gene: TRBJ1-2; v_gene: TRBV25-1; abundance: .; CDR3aa: ASSSRTAGLYGYT
j_gene: TRBJ1-2; v_gene: TRBV27; abundance: .; CDR3aa: ASSPSWGGGYT
j_gene: TRBJ1-5; v_gene: TRBV15; abundance: few; CDR3aa: ATSRNSRGTQPQH
j_gene: TRBJ1-2; v_gene: TRBV5-6; abundance: few; CDR3aa: ASSLAVGFRWGYGYT